A single sample is the source of the 15 T cell receptor beta chains below, sequenced in a study of blood T cell repertoires in COVID-19. The data were produced by immunoSEQ multiplex PCR, yet TCRdb's version contains in-frame clones alone and is incomplete. The data hold about 110,000 clones, with just under 90% observed a single time. Sequencing used peripheral blood. These receptor sequences come from a woman aged 45-65 years with acute or convalescent COVID-19.

The chain recombines TRBV7-2 with TRBJ2-1, with 10 positions matching TRBD1. CDR3 length: 19 residues. The V segment lost 1 base and the J segment 8 bases; nucleotides outside the gene matches: 17. Germline assignment: CDR1 SGHTA and CDR2 FQGNSA. CDR3 DNA: TGTGCCAGCAGCTTAGAAATATTTAGAGGACAGGGGGTGATGGATGAGCAGTTCTTC. It codes for CASSLEIFRGQGVMDEQFF.

The chain links TRBV27 to TRBJ1-6, with unresolved D. V was shortened by 6 bases and J by 9 bases, with 18 bases between the two germline ends. This CDR3 is built from 15 residues. Per the germline V gene, CDR1 is MNHEY and CDR2 is SMNVEV (reference sequence). CDR3 sequence: CASRDDMRRFSPLHF. CDR3 bases: TGTGCCAGCAGAGACGACATGAGGAGGTTTTCACCCCTCCACTTT.

This clone was counted a few times. The gene calls are TRBV2 and TRBJ1-5, with TRBD1 matching 10 bases. CDR1 SNHLY and CDR2 FYNNEI come from the germline V gene. V was clipped by 2 bases and J by 7 bases; unmatched bases: 8. This CDR3 spans 16 amino acids. CDR3: CASSEWDRGLGQPQHF. CDR3 bases: TGTGCCAGCAGTGAATGGGACAGGGGTCTAGGGCAGCCCCAGCATTTT.

The chain combines TRBV19 with TRBJ2-1; D unresolved. V was pared by 3 bases and J by 4 bases, with 16 bases between. Per germline, CDR1 LNHDA and CDR2 SQIVND (reference sequence). CDR3 length: 16 residues. The CDR3 DNA sequence: TGTGCCAGTAGTATCGACCCCCCTTCGGGTTACAATGAGCAGTTCTTC. This translates into CASSIDPPSGYNEQFF.

The V and J genes are TRBV28 and TRBJ1-3; tentatively, D is TRBD1 (5 bases). The V and J ends lost 10 bases and 2 bases respectively, with 9 bases between them. This CDR3 spans 12 amino acids. Germline CDR1 is MDHEN and CDR2 is SYDVKM. The CDR3 coding sequence is TGTGCCACCCGGACACCTGGAAACACCATATATTTT. It codes for CATRTPGNTIYF.

In nucleotides, the CDR3 is TGTGCCATCACGGGGGGAGGGAACATGAACACTGAAGCTTTCTTT. Translating gives CAITGGGNMNTEAFF. The chain employs TRBV10-3 and TRBJ1-1, with D maybe TRBD1 (5 bases). Deletions cut 7 bases from V and 0 bases from J, with 15 bases between. This CDR3 region has 15 residues. From germline, CDR1 is ENHRY and CDR2 SYGVKD.

The chain is built from TRBV5-6 and TRBJ2-5, with unresolved D. This CDR3 comprises 16 residues. The germline gives CDR1 SGHDT, CDR2 YYEEEE. Trimming took off 0 bases at V and 5 bases at J, with 17 bases between the two ends. CDR3 loop: CASSLGVGALTETQYF. The CDR3 nucleotides read TGTGCCAGCAGCTTGGGCGTAGGAGCCCTCACGGAGACCCAGTACTTC.

The rearrangement links TRBV6-5 to TRBJ1-3; TRBD1 matches at 7 bases. Unmatched junction bases numbered 0, after V lost 5 bases and J lost 2 bases. Germline CDR1 is MNHEY and CDR2 is SVGAGI. The CDR3 is 13 amino acids. Written as DNA, the CDR3 is TGTGCCAGCAGTACAGGGGCTGGAAACACCATATATTTT. It encodes CASSTGAGNTIYF.

Only one count was recorded for this clone. This chain joins TRBV5-1 and TRBJ1-1; 8 bases fit TRBD1. Germline CDR1 reads SGHRS; CDR2 reads YFSETQ. This CDR3 is built from 14 residues. J was trimmed by 5 bases and V by 0 bases; bases with no gene match: 3. CDR3: CASSLDRGGTEAFF. The DNA of the CDR3 is TGCGCCAGCAGCTTGGACAGGGGGGGAACTGAAGCTTTCTTT.

The chain couples TRBV2 to TRBJ1-2; 7 bases map to TRBD1. Germline-derived CDR1 and CDR2 are SNHLY and FYNNEI. J lost 8 bases, V lost 8 bases, and 5 bases had no gene match. This CDR3 has 11 amino acids. CDR3 coding DNA: TGTGCCAGCCGAGGGGGCGGCGGCTACACCTTC. Translation: CASRGGGGYTF.

This chain links TRBV7-9 with TRBJ2-3; TRBD2 aligns across 9 bases. CDR1 is SEHNR and CDR2 is FQNEAQ in the germline V gene (reference sequence). Trimming at V came to 5 bases and at J to 1 base, leaving 16 bases not matched to a gene. CDR3 length: 19 residues. The CDR3 reads CASSLSSLREGPRTDTQYF. The CDR3 nucleotides are TGTGCCAGCAGCCTATCCAGTTTGCGGGAGGGCCCTCGCACAGATACGCAGTATTTT.

The rearrangement links TRBV2 to TRBJ2-2, with D possibly being TRBD1 (5 bases). The CDR3 totals 15 residues. Trimming cost V 8 bases and J 0 bases, with 13 bases left between them. Germline values: CDR1 SNHLY, CDR2 FYNNEI. The DNA for the CDR3 is TGTGCCAGCTCAAAGGAAGGGGCGAACACCGGGGAGCTGTTTTTT. It translates to CASSKEGANTGELFF.

The chain joins TRBV7-9 to TRBJ1-3, with D tentatively TRBD1 (5 bases). V lost 11 bases and J 4 bases, leaving 18 bases between the germline ends. Per the germline V gene, CDR1 is SEHNR and CDR2 is FQNEAQ (reference sequence). The CDR3 sequence is 14 residues long. The CDR3 DNA reads TGTGCCTACCTAGGCCAAGCAGGGGGAAACACCATATATTTT. Its translation: CAYLGQAGGNTIYF.

The CDR3 region has the DNA TGCAGTGCGTCAAATCCCTATGGCTACACCTTC. Its protein product is CSASNPYGYTF. The genes are TRBV20-1 and TRBJ1-2, with no clear D. This CDR3 comprises 11 residues. Germline CDR1 reads DFQATT; CDR2 reads SNEGSKA (reference sequence). The ends were cut back, 6 bases at V and 4 bases at J, with 9 bases in the middle.

V is TRBV10-1 and J is TRBJ2-7; D may be TRBD1 (5 bases). Germline CDR1 is WNHNN and CDR2 is SYGVQD (reference sequence). V lost 6 bases and J 1 base, leaving 10 bases between the germline ends. This CDR3 comprises 13 residues. CDR3 DNA sequence: TGCGCCAGCAGCCAGGGCCAATCCTACGAGCAGTACTTC. It yields the protein CASSQGQSYEQYF.